This passage covers 27 T cell receptor beta chains from one sample sequenced in a study of blood T cell repertoires in COVID-19. Generated by immunoSEQ multiplex PCR, the TCRdb table keeps only in-frame clones and is missing some. Among about 200,000 clones, 85% were seen once, and the ten largest hold roughly a sixth. The sample taken for sequencing was PBMCs or T cells enriched from blood (not recorded which). The receptor set was obtained from a man in his forties who had recovered from COVID-19.

This clone was seen a handful of times. The genes are TRBV5-1 and TRBJ1-1; 9 bases are a match to TRBD1. CDR3 length equals 14 residues. Per the germline V gene, CDR1 is SGHRS and CDR2 is YFSETQ. V lost 4 bases to trimming and J lost 4 bases; unmatched junction nucleotides: 5. DNA of the CDR3: TGCGCCAGCAGCAAAGAGACAGGGGGCACTGAAGCTTTCTTT. Protein: CASSKETGGTEAFF.

The rearrangement joins TRBV2 to TRBJ1-4; 8 nucleotides align to TRBD1. Germline V gene sequence: CDR1 SNHLY, CDR2 FYNNEI. Trimming at V came to 2 bases and at J to 4 bases, leaving 3 bases not matched to a gene. CDR3 length equals 15 residues. The CDR3 nucleotides are TGTGCCAGCAGTGAAATGGACAGGGATAATGAAAAACTGTTTTTT. It yields the protein CASSEMDRDNEKLFF. The variable domain in full, with the rest retrieved from reference TRBV2 and TRBJ1-4, is EPEVTQTPSHQVTQMGQEVILRCVPISNHLYFYWYRQILGQKVEFLVSFYNNEISEKSEIFDDQFSVERPDGSNFTLKIRSTKLEDSAMYFCASSEMDRDNEKLFFGSGTQLSVL.

The gene calls are TRBV19 and TRBJ2-3; D call uncertain. This CDR3 is built from 15 residues. V lost 3 bases, J lost 0 bases, and 10 bases lay in between. Germline V CDR1 and CDR2: LNHDA, SQIVND (reference sequence). CDR3: CASSIVTDSTDTQYF. The CDR3 DNA is TGTGCCAGTAGTATTGTCACTGATAGCACAGATACGCAGTATTTT.

The V and J genes are TRBV27 and TRBJ2-7; D call uncertain. This CDR3 region has 12 residues. Between the trimmed V and J ends, which lost 8 bases and 5 bases, there was a span of 13 bases. Per germline, CDR1 MNHEY and CDR2 SMNVEV (reference sequence). Here the CDR3 reads CASGLITHEQYF. In nucleotides, the CDR3 is TGTGCCAGCGGCCTTATCACCCACGAGCAGTACTTC.

The chain joins TRBV3-1 (or the pseudogene TRBV3-2) to TRBJ1-4; no firm D call. V dropped 4 bases and J dropped 4 bases, with 13 bases sitting between them. This CDR3 comprises 15 residues. CDR1 is LGHDT and CDR2 is YNNKEL in the germline V gene (reference sequence). CDR3: CASSPRGELNEKLFF. The CDR3, as DNA: TGTGCCAGCAGCCCCCGCGGAGAGCTTAATGAAAAACTGTTTTTT.

V usage is TRBV3-1 (or the pseudogene TRBV3-2) and J usage is TRBJ1-1; TRBD1 might be the D (6 bases). The length of the CDR3 is 18 residues. Trimming removed 4 bases from V and 2 bases from J, with 23 bases in between. Germline V CDR1 and CDR2: LGHDT, YNNKEL (reference sequence). CDR3 in DNA: TGTGCCAGCAGCCCCATCTCGGGGGGCCCGACTCTAAACACTGAAGCTTTCTTT. It encodes CASSPISGGPTLNTEAFF.

As regards this clone: The junction and the germline gene differ at one end; a read error may be behind it. CDR3 loop: CASSQVFSFGNTIYF. CDR3 nucleotides: TGTGCCAGCAGCCAAGTCTTCAGTTTTGGAAACACCATATATTTT. The chain employs TRBV4-1 and TRBJ1-3; D remains unclear. This CDR3 is 15 amino acids long. Looked up from germline, CDR1 is MGHRA and CDR2 is YSYEKL.

This clone was recorded once. This chain uses TRBV18 with TRBJ1-1; D gene unclear. Between the trimmed V and J ends, which lost 4 bases and 4 bases, there was a span of 22 bases. The CDR3 extends over 17 amino acids. Per the germline V gene, CDR1 is KGHSH and CDR2 is LQKENI. Here the CDR3 DNA reads TGTGCCAGCTCACAGACCGGTCGTTGGTACAGTGGCACTGAAGCTTTCTTT. Protein: CASSQTGRWYSGTEAFF.

V is TRBV6-1 and J is TRBJ2-7; the D gene is possibly TRBD2 (6 bases). With 1 base removed from V and 2 bases from J, the gap between germline ends came to 12 bases. CDR3 length equals 15 residues. Looked up from germline, CDR1 is MNHNS and CDR2 is SASEGT. The CDR3 coding sequence is TGTGCCAGCAGTGAAGGAATCGGGACTGCCTACGAGCAGTACTTC. Translating gives CASSEGIGTAYEQYF.

This clone was counted a single time. The chain joins TRBV7-2 to TRBJ1-6; 9 nucleotides align to TRBD1. V lost 5 bases to trimming and J lost 9 bases; unmatched junction nucleotides: 8. The CDR3 is 15 amino acids. Germline V CDR1 and CDR2: SGHTA, FQGNSA. The CDR3 DNA follows: TGTGCCAGCAGCCCCAGACAGGGGGAAGGTTCACCCCTCCACTTT. This translates into CASSPRQGEGSPLHF. Full variable domain (remainder filled in from reference TRBV7-2 and TRBJ1-6): GAGVSQSPSNKVTEKGKDVELRCDPISGHTALYWYRQSLGQGLEFLIYFQGNSAPDKSGLPSDRFSAERTGGSVSTLTIQRTQQEDSAVYLCASSPRQGEGSPLHFGNGTRLTVT.

This clone was seen a handful of times. V gene TRBV1 combines with J gene TRBJ2-7; TRBD2, the table's D call, was not compared with the DNA. TRBV1 is a documented pseudogene. There are 16 residues in the CDR3. Here the CDR3 DNA reads TGCACCAGCAGCCAATACTGCGGGAGTTGTTCCTACGAGCAGTACTTC. It codes for CTSSQYCGSCSYEQYF.

V gene TRBV5-1 combines with J gene TRBJ2-7; 12 positions agree with TRBD2. Germline V gene data show CDR1 as SGHRS and CDR2 as YFSETQ. CDR3 length equals 15 residues. Unmatched junction bases numbered 3, after V lost 1 base and J lost 4 bases. The CDR3 region has the DNA TGCGCCAGCAGCTTGTCAGGACTAGCGGGGTACGAGCAGTACTTC. Its protein is CASSLSGLAGYEQYF. The full variable domain, in which reference TRBV5-1 and TRBJ2-7 provide the parts outside the CDR3, is KAGVTQTPRYLIKTRGQQVTLSCSPISGHRSVSWYQQTPGQGLQFLFEYFSETQRNKGNFPGRFSGRQFSNSRSEMNVSTLELGDSALYLCASSLSGLAGYEQYFGPGTRLTVT.

Comments on this clone: Other DNA sequences within the sample encode an identical CDR3. The chain employs TRBV19 and TRBJ2-2, with 11 bases matching TRBD2. The CDR3 extends over 15 amino acids. Germline V gives CDR1 LNHDA, CDR2 SQIVND (reference sequence). Trimming at V came to 3 bases and at J to 4 bases, leaving 1 base not matched to a gene. The DNA of the CDR3 is TGTGCCAGTAGTATCGGACTAGCGGGCACCGGGGAGCTGTTTTTT. Protein: CASSIGLAGTGELFF.

The chain employs TRBV29-1 and TRBJ1-1, with D unclear. V gave up 1 base and J gave up 5 bases, with 11 bases separating them. The germline CDR1 and CDR2 sequences are SQVTM and ANQGSEA. This CDR3 contains 13 residues. CDR3 in amino acids: CSVEGGGWTEAFF. The DNA for the CDR3 is TGCAGCGTTGAAGGAGGAGGATGGACTGAAGCTTTCTTT. The entire variable domain, with the rest obtained from reference TRBV29-1 and TRBJ1-1, is as follows: SAVISQKPSRDICQRGTSLTIQCQVDSQVTMMFWYRQQPGQSLTLIATANQGSEATYESGFVIDKFPISRPNLTFSTLTVSNMSPEDSSIYLCSVEGGGWTEAFFGQGTRLTVV.

The sample holds one count of this clone. This sample includes further DNA sequences coding for the same CDR3. The chain has TRBV27 and TRBJ2-7; 10 nucleotides line up with TRBD1. Trimming at V came to 5 bases and at J to 3 bases, leaving 4 bases not matched to a gene. The CDR3 consists of 14 residues. Germline loops: CDR1 MNHEY, CDR2 SMNVEV (reference sequence). The CDR3 nucleotides read TGTGCCAGCAGTCCTCGGACAGGGGGCTACGAGCAGTACTTC. Protein product: CASSPRTGGYEQYF.

This chain joins TRBV5-8 and TRBJ2-1, with 9 bases that match TRBD2. Per germline, CDR1 SGHTS and CDR2 YDEGEE. Trimming removed 0 bases from V and 6 bases from J; junction bases left unmatched: 4. The CDR3 loop spans 15 amino acids. CDR3 sequence reads: CASSLEIAGVNEQFF. The CDR3 DNA follows: TGTGCCAGCAGCTTGGAAATAGCGGGAGTCAATGAGCAGTTCTTC.

The V gene is TRBV7-2, the J gene TRBJ2-1; possible D gene TRBD2, 6 bases. V lost 5 bases, J lost 7 bases, and 18 bases lay in between. The CDR3 is 15 amino acids. The germline CDR1 and CDR2 sequences are SGHTA and FQGNSA. In DNA, the CDR3 is TGTGCCAGCAGCCGGACCGGGACTGAAGTGAATGAGCAGTTCTTC. Amino acid sequence: CASSRTGTEVNEQFF.

The genes are TRBV7-9 and TRBJ2-1; weak D call: TRBD2 (6 bases). V shed 4 bases and J shed 8 bases, with 18 bases lying between them. The CDR3 spans 15 residues. CDR1 is SEHNR and CDR2 is FQNEAQ in the germline V gene (reference sequence). The CDR3 coding sequence is TGTGCCAGCAGCTCCCGGCGGGGCAGGGCTTATGAGCAGTTCTTC. Protein product: CASSSRRGRAYEQFF.

The chain employs TRBV24-1 and TRBJ1-1; D uncertain. The CDR3 loop spans 14 amino acids. The V gene's germline CDR1 is KGHDR and CDR2 SFDVKD. Trimming took off 3 bases at V and 4 bases at J, with 11 bases between the two ends. CDR3 sequence: CATSDGHLGTEAFF. The CDR3 DNA sequence: TGTGCCACCAGTGATGGGCACCTGGGCACTGAAGCTTTCTTT.

The rearrangement joins TRBV18 to TRBJ2-1; maybe TRBD2 (6 bases). Trimming took off 6 bases at V and 9 bases at J, with 15 bases between the two ends. CDR1 is KGHSH and CDR2 is LQKENI in the germline V gene. The CDR3 length is 13 residues. The CDR3 here is CASSLSRGSEQFF. The DNA of the CDR3 is TGTGCCAGCTCCCTTTCCCGGGGGAGTGAGCAGTTCTTC. The full variable domain, with the rest looked up from reference TRBV18 and TRBJ2-1, is NAGVMQNPRHLVRRRGQEARLRCSPMKGHSHVYWYRQLPEEGLKFMVYLQKENIIDESGMPKERFSAEFPKEGPSILRIQQVVRGDSAAYFCASSLSRGSEQFFGPGTRLTVL.

The chain is built from TRBV7-2 and TRBJ1-2; a weak D match, TRBD1 (6 bases). CDR3 length: 15 residues. Per germline, CDR1 SGHTA and CDR2 FQGNSA. Deletions cut 5 bases from V and 2 bases from J, with 15 bases between. Here the CDR3 reads CASSPVSGQNYGYTF. CDR3 DNA sequence: TGTGCCAGCAGCCCCGTATCCGGACAGAACTATGGCTACACCTTC.

The chain links TRBV9 to TRBJ2-7, with 8 bases that match TRBD2. Germline trimming cut 3 bases from V and 2 bases from J; bases unmatched to any gene: 7. This CDR3 region has 15 residues. Germline assignment: CDR1 SGDLS and CDR2 YYNGEE. This CDR3 reads CASSGAGGLTYEQYF. Written as DNA, the CDR3 is TGTGCCAGCAGCGGTGCGGGAGGCCTCACCTACGAGCAGTACTTC.

The chain links TRBV9 to TRBJ1-2; D unclear. V lost 0 bases and J lost 4, with 13 bases in between. CDR3 length equals 15 residues. Germline assignment: CDR1 SGDLS and CDR2 YYNGEE. For the CDR3, the DNA is TGTGCCAGCAGCGTAGCCGACGGACTGAGCTATGGCTACACCTTC. Amino acids: CASSVADGLSYGYTF.

The chain recombines TRBV2 with TRBJ2-2; TRBD2 aligns across 12 bases. V lost 6 bases and J lost 3; bases outside the gene matches: 8. CDR3 length: 17 residues. The germline CDR1 and CDR2 sequences are SNHLY and FYNNEI. CDR3 loop: CASSDTSGRPYTGELFF. CDR3 DNA sequence: TGTGCCAGCAGCGACACTAGCGGGAGGCCCTACACCGGGGAGCTGTTTTTT.

The chain has TRBV7-2 and TRBJ2-3; 11 bases fit TRBD2. V was clipped by 0 bases and J by 0 bases; unmatched bases: 5. The CDR3 spans 18 residues. CDR1 SGHTA and CDR2 FQGNSA come from the germline V gene. CDR3 in amino acids: CASSLAGTSGKSTDTQYF. The CDR3 DNA reads as TGTGCCAGCAGCTTAGCGGGGACTAGCGGTAAGAGCACAGATACGCAGTATTTT.

This rearrangement joins TRBV7-9 to TRBJ2-1, with 12 bases lining up with TRBD1. CDR3 length equals 15 residues. Germline V gene data show CDR1 as SEHNR and CDR2 as FQNEAQ (reference sequence). Trimming took 4 bases from V and 9 from J; bases not matched to a gene: 7. CDR3 in DNA: TGTGCCAGCAGCTCCCTTGGGACAGGGGGCTTTGAGCAGTTCTTC. Amino acids: CASSSLGTGGFEQFF.

V is TRBV7-2 and J is TRBJ2-3; D remains unclear. V was cut by 1 base and J by 0 bases, with 14 bases left in between. The CDR3 totals 17 residues. Germline CDR1 and CDR2: SGHTA and FQGNSA. CDR3 nucleotides: TGTGCCAGCAGCTTAGTTTACGGCAGGTCTAGCACAGATACGCAGTATTTT. Its protein is CASSLVYGRSSTDTQYF. Full variable domain (outside the CDR3, taken from reference TRBV7-2 and TRBJ2-3): GAGVSQSPSNKVTEKGKDVELRCDPISGHTALYWYRQSLGQGLEFLIYFQGNSAPDKSGLPSDRFSAERTGGSVSTLTIQRTQQEDSAVYLCASSLVYGRSSTDTQYFGPGTRLTVL.